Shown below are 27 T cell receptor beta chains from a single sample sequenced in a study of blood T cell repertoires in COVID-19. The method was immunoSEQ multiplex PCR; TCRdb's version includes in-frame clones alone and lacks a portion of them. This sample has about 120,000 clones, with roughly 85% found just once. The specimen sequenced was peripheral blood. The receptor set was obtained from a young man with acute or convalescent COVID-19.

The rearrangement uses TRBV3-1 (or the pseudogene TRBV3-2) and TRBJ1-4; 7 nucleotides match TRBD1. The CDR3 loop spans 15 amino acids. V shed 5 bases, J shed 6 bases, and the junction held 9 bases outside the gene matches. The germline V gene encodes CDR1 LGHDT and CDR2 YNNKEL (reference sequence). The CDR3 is CASSDGTDVYEKLFF. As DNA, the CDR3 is TGTGCCAGCAGCGATGGGACAGACGTTTATGAAAAACTGTTTTTT.

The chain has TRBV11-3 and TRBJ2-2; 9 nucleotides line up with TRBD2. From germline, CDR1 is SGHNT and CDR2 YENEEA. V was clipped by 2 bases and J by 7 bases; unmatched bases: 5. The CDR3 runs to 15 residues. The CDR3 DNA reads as TGTGCCAGCAGCTTAAGTAGCGGGAGAGGCGGGGAGCTGTTTTTT. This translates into CASSLSSGRGGELFF.

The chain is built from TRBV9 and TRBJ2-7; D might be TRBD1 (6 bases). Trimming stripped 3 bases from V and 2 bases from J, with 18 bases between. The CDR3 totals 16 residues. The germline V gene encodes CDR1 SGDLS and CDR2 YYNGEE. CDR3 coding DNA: TGTGCCAGCAGCGCGTCACAGACAGGAGACCCCTACGAGCAGTACTTC. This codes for CASSASQTGDPYEQYF.

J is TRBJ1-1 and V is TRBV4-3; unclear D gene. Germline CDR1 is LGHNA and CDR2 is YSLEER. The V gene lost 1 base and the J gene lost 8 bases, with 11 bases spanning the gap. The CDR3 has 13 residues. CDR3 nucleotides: TGCGCCAGCAGCCAAGCTGAGGGTTGGGAAGCTTTCTTT. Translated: CASSQAEGWEAFF.

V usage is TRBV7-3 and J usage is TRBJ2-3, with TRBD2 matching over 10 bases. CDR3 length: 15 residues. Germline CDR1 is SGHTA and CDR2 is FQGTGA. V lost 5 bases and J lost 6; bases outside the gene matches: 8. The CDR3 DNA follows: TGTGCCAGCAGCCCCACTCCGGGACTAGCGGATACGCAGTATTTT. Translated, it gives CASSPTPGLADTQYF.

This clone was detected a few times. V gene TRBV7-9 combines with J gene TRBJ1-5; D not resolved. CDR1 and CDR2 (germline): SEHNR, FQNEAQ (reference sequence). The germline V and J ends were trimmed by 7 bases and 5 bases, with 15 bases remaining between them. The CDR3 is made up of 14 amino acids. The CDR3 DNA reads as TGTGCCAGCACCCTAATGGGCCCGGATCAGCCCCAGCATTTT. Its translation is CASTLMGPDQPQHF. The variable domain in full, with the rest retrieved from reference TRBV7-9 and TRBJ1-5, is DTGVSQNPRHKITKRGQNVTFRCDPISEHNRLYWYRQTLGQGPEFLTYFQNEAQLEKSRLLSDRFSAERPKGSFSTLEIQRTEQGDSAMYLCASTLMGPDQPQHFGDGTRLSIL.

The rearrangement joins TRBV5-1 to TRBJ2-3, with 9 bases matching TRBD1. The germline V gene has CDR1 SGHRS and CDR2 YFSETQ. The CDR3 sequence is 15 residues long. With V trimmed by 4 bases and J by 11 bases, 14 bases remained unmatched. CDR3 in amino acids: CASSLTGTGPPEQYF. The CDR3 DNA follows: TGCGCCAGCAGCCTGACGGGGACAGGGCCCCCCGAGCAGTATTTT.

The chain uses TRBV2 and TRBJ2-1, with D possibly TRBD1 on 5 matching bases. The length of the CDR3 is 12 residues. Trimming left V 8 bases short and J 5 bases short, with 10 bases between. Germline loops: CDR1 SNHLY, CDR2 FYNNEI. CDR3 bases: TGTGCCAGCCTTAGGGGTAACAATGAGCAGTTCTTC. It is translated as CASLRGNNEQFF.

Here the CDR3 reads CASSISGTGGYGYTF. CDR3 in DNA: TGTGCCAGTAGTATTTCCGGGACAGGGGGCTATGGCTACACCTTC. V and J are TRBV19 and TRBJ1-2; TRBD1 matches 11 bases. V trimming: 3 bases; J trimming: 4 bases; junction bases outside the gene matches: 4. The CDR3 runs 15 residues. Germline CDR1 and CDR2: LNHDA and SQIVND (reference sequence).

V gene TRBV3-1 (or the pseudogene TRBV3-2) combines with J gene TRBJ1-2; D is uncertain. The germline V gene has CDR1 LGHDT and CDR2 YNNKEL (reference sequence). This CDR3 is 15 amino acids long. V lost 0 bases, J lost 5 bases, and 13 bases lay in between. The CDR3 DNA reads TGTGCCAGCAGCCAAGATGCGGGGTTAGAATATGGCTACACCTTC. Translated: CASSQDAGLEYGYTF.

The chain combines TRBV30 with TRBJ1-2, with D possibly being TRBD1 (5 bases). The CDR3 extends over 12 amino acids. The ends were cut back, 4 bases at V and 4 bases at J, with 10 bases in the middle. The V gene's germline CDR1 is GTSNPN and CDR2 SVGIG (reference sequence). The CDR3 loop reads CAWTLDSYGYTF. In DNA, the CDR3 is TGTGCCTGGACCCTCGACAGCTATGGCTACACCTTC.

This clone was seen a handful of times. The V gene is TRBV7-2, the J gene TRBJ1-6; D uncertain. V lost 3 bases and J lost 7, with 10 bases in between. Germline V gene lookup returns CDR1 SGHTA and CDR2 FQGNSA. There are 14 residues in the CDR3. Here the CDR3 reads CASSFQGGNSPLHF. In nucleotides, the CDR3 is TGTGCCAGCAGCTTTCAAGGAGGGAATTCACCCCTCCACTTT.

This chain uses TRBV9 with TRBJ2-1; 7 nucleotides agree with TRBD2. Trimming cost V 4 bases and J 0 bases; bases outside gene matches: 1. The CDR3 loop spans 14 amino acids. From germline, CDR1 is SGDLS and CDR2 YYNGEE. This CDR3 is CASSPSGSYNEQFF. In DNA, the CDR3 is TGTGCCAGCAGCCCTAGCGGCTCCTACAATGAGCAGTTCTTC.

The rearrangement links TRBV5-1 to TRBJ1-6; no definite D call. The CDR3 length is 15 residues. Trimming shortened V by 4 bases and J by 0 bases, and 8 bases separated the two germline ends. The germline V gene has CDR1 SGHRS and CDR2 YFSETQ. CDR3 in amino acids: CASSPGSSYNSPLHF. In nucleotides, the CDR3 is TGCGCCAGCAGCCCCGGGAGCTCCTATAATTCACCCCTCCACTTT.

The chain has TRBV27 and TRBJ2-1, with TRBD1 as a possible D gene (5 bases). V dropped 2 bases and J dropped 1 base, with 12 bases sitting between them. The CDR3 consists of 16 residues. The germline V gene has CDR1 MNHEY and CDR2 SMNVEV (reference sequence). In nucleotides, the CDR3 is TGTGCCAGCAGTTTAGGTGGGGCAGGGTCCTACAATGAGCAGTTCTTC. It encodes CASSLGGAGSYNEQFF.

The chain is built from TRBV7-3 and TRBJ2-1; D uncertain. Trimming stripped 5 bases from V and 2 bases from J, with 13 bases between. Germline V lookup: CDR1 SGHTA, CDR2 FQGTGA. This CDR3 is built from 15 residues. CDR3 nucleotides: TGTGCCAGCAGCGTCCACGGGTCCCCCTACAATGAGCAGTTCTTC. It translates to CASSVHGSPYNEQFF.

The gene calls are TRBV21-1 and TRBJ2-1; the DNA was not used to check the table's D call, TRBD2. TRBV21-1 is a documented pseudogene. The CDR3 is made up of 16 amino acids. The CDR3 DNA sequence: TGTGCCAGCAGCAAAGCTCCCGGGACTACCTACAATGAGCAGTTCTTC. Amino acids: CASSKAPGTTYNEQFF.

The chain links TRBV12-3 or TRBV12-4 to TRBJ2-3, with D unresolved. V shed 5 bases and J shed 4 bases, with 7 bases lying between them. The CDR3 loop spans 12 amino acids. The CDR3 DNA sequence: TGTGCCAGCAGTCCGAACTCAGATACGCAGTATTTT. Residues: CASSPNSDTQYF.

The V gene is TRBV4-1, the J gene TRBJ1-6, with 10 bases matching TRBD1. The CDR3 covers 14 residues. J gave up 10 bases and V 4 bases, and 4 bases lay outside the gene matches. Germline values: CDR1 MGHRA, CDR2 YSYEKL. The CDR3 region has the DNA TGCGCCAGCAGCCTGGGACAGGGGAACTCACCCCTCCACTTT. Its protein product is CASSLGQGNSPLHF.

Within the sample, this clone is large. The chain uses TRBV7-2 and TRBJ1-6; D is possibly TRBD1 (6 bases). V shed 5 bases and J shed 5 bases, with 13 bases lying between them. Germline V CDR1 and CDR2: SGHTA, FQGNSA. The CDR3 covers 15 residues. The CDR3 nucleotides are TGTGCCAGCAGCCCCCCAGGGGCCAATAATTCACCCCTCCACTTT. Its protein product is CASSPPGANNSPLHF.

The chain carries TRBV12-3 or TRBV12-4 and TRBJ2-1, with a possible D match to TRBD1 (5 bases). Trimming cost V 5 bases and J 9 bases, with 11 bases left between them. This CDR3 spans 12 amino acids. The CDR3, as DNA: TGTGCCAGCAGTGCCAGGGTTACTGAGCAGTTCTTC. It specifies CASSARVTEQFF.

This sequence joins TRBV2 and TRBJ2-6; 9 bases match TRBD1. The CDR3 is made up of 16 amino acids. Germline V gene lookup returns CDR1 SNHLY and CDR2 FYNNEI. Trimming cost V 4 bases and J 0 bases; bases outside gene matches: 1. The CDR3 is CASSATGGSGANVLTF. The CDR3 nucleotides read TGTGCCAGCAGTGCGACAGGGGGCTCTGGGGCCAACGTCCTGACTTTC.

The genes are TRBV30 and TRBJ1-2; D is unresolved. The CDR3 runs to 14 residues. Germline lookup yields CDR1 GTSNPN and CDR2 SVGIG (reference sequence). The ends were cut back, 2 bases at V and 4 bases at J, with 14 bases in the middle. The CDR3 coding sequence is TGTGCCTGGAGTATCGGGAACGGAGGCTATGGCTACACCTTC. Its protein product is CAWSIGNGGYGYTF.

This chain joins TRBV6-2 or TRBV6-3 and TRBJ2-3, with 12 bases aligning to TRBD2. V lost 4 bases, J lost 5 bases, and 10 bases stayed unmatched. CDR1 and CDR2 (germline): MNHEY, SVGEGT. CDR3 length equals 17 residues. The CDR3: CASSSSSGGAGRDTQYF. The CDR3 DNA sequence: TGTGCCAGCAGTTCGTCTAGCGGGGGGGCCGGAAGAGATACGCAGTATTTT.

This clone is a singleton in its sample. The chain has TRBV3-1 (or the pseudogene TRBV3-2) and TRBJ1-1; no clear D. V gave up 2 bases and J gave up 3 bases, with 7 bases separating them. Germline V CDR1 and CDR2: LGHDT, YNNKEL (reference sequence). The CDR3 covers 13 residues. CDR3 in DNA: TGTGCCAGCAGCCAATATAGCTACACTGAAGCTTTCTTT. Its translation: CASSQYSYTEAFF.

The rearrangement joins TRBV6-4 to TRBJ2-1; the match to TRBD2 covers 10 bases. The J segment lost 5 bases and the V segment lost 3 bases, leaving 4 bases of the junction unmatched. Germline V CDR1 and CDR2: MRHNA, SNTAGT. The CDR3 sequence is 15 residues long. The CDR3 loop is CASSETSGQNNEQFF. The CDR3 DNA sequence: TGTGCCAGCAGTGAGACTAGCGGGCAGAACAATGAGCAGTTCTTC.

The CDR3 coding sequence is TGTGCCAGCAGCGTGAGCGGGGGCCTCTACAATGAGCAGTTCTTC. Translation gives CASSVSGGLYNEQFF. The chain has TRBV5-6 and TRBJ2-1; 8 bases line up with TRBD2. The CDR3 has 15 residues. Trimming cost V 4 bases and J 3 bases; bases outside gene matches: 6. Germline V lookup: CDR1 SGHDT, CDR2 YYEEEE.